This T cell receptor beta chain is from a study of T cell responses to AZD1222 COVID-19 vaccine. The method was immunoSEQ multiplex PCR; TCRdb's version includes in-frame clones alone and lacks a portion of them. Seen here are fewer than 90,000 clones, approximately 86% observed once, and the top ten hold approximately 5.6%. Study-level points and caveats: At study baseline, merely six AZD1222 recipients were seropositive.

As regards this clone: The antigen is unknown.

The CDR3 covers 12 residues. The rearrangement uses TRBV21-1 and TRBJ1-4. TRBV21-1 is assigned pseudogene status. This sequence was found in an adult who received the AZD1222 COVID-19 vaccine. The sample here was peripheral blood, taken 28 days after the second AZD1222 dose. In DNA, the CDR3 is TGTGCCAGCAGCAAATTGTTCTCGCGGCTGTTTTTT. This gives the protein CASSKLFSRLFF.